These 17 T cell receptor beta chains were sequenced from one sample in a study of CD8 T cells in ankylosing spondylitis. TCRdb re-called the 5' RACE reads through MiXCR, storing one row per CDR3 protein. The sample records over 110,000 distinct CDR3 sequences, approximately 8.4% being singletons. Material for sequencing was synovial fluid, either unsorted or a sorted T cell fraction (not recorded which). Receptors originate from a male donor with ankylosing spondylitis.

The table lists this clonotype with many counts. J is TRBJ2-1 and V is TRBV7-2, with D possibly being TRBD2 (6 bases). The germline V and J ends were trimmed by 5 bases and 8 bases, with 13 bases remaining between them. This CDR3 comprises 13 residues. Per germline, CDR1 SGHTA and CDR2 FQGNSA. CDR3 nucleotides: TGTGCCAGCAGCCTTGGACTACTCGATGAGCAGTTCTTC. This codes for CASSLGLLDEQFF. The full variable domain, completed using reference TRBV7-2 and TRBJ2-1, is GAGVSQSPSNKVTEKGKDVELRCDPISGHTALYWYRQSLGQGLEFLIYFQGNSAPDKSGLPSDRFSAERTGGSVSTLTIQRTQQEDSAVYLCASSLGLLDEQFFGPGTRLTVL.

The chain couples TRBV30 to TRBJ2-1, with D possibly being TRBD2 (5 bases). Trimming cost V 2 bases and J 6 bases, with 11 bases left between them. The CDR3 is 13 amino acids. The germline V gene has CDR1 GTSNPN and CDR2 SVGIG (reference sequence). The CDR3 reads CAWSRGLGNEQFF. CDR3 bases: TGTGCCTGGAGTAGAGGGCTCGGCAATGAGCAGTTCTTC.

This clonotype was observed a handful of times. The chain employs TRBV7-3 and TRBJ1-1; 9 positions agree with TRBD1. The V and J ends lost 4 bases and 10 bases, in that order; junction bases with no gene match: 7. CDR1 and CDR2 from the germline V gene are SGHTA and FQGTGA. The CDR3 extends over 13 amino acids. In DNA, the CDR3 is TGTGCCAGCAGCTCGTGGGACAGGGCGCCAGCTTTCTTT. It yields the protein CASSSWDRAPAFF.

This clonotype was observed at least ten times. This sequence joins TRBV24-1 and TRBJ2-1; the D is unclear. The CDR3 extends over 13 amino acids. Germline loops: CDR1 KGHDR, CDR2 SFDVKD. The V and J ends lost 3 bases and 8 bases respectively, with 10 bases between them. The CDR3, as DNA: TGTGCCACCAGTGATCGGGCTGGGGATGAGCAGTTCTTC. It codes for CATSDRAGDEQFF.

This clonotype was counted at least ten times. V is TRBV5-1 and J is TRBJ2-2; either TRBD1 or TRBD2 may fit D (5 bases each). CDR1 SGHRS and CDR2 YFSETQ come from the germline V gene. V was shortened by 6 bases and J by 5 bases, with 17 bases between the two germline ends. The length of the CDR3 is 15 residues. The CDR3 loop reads CASTLTLGTTGELFF. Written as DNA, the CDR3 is TGCGCCAGCACCCTTACCTTAGGGACGACCGGGGAGCTGTTTTTT. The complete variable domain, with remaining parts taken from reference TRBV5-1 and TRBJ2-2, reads KAGVTQTPRYLIKTRGQQVTLSCSPISGHRSVSWYQQTPGQGLQFLFEYFSETQRNKGNFPGRFSGRQFSNSRSEMNVSTLELGDSALYLCASTLTLGTTGELFFGEGSRLTVL.

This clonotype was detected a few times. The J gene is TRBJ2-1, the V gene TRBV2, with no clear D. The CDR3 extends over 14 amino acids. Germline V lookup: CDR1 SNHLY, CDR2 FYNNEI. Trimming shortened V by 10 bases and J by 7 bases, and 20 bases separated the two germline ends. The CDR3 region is CATQKDAPWNEQFF. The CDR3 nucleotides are TGTGCCACCCAGAAGGACGCGCCCTGGAATGAGCAGTTCTTC.

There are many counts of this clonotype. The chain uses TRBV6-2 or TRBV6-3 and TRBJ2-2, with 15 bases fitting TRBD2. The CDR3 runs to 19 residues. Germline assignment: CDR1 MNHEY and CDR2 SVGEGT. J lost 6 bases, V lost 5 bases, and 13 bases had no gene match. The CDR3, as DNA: TGTGCCAGCAGTGTCGTCGGACTAGCGGGAGGGCTAGGGTCCGGGGAGCTGTTTTTT. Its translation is CASSVVGLAGGLGSGELFF.

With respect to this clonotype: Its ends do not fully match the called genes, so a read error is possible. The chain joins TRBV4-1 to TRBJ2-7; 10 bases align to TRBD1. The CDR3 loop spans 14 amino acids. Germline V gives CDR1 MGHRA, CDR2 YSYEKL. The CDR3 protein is CASSQDFDRGPSFF. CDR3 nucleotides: TGCGCCAGCAGCCAAGATTTTGACAGGGGGCCAAGCTTCTTC.

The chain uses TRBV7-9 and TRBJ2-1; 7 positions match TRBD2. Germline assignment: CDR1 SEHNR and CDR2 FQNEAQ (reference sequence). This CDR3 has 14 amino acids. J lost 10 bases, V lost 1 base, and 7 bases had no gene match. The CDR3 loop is CASSLVLRAGEQFF. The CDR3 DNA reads TGTGCCAGCAGCTTAGTTCTAAGAGCGGGAGAGCAGTTCTTC.

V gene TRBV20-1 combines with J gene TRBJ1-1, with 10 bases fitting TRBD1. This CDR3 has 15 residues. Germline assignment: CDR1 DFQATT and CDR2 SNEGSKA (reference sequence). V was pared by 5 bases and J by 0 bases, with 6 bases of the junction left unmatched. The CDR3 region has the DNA TGCAGTGCTCCTGGACAGGGGGGTGTGAACACTGAAGCTTTCTTT. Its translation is CSAPGQGGVNTEAFF.

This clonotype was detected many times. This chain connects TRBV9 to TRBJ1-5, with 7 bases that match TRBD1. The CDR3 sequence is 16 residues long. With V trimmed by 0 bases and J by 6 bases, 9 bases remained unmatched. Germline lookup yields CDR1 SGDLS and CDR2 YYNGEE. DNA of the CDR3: TGTGCCAGCAGCGTAGCAGCAGGGGGATTCGGTCAGCCCCAGCATTTT. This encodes CASSVAAGGFGQPQHF.

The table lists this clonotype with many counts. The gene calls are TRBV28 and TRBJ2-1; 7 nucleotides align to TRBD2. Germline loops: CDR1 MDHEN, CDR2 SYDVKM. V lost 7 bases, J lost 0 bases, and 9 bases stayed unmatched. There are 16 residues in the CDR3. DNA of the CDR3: TGTGCCAGCACGACCCTGACTAGCCACTCCTACAATGAGCAGTTCTTC. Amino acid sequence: CASTTLTSHSYNEQFF.

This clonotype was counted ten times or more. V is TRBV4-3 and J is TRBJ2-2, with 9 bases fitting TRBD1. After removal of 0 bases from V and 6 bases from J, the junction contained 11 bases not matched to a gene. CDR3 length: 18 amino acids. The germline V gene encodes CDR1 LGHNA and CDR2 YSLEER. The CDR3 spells CASSQEGRGTGRSGELFF. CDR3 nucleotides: TGCGCCAGCAGCCAAGAAGGTCGCGGGACAGGGCGGTCCGGGGAGCTGTTTTTT.

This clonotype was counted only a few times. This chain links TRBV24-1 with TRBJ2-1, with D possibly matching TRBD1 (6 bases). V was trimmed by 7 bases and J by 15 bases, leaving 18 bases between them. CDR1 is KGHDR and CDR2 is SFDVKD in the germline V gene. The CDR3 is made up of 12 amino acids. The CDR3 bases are TGTGCCACCAGGGACCCAGGGGAGAGCATGTTCTTC. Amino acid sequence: CATRDPGESMFF.

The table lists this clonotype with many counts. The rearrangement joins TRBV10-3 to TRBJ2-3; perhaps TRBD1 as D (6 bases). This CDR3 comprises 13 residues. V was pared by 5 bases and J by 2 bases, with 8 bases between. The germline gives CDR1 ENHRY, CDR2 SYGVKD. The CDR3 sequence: CAISRDNTDTQYF. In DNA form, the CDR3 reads TGTGCCATCAGTCGGGACAACACAGATACGCAGTATTTT.

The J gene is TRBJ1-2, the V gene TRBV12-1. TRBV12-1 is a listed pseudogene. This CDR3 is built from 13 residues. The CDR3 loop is CASGPGGLYGYTF. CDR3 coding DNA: TGTGCCAGCGGCCCTGGGGGACTCTATGGCTACACCTTC.

This CDR3 reads CAIRPGTNTGELFF. The CDR3 DNA reads TGTGCCATCAGGCCTGGTACGAACACCGGGGAGCTGTTTTTT. The chain couples TRBV10-3 to TRBJ2-2; D unresolved. Germline CDR1 ENHRY, CDR2 SYGVKD. Trimming left V 6 bases short and J 0 bases short, with 8 bases between. This CDR3 contains 14 residues.